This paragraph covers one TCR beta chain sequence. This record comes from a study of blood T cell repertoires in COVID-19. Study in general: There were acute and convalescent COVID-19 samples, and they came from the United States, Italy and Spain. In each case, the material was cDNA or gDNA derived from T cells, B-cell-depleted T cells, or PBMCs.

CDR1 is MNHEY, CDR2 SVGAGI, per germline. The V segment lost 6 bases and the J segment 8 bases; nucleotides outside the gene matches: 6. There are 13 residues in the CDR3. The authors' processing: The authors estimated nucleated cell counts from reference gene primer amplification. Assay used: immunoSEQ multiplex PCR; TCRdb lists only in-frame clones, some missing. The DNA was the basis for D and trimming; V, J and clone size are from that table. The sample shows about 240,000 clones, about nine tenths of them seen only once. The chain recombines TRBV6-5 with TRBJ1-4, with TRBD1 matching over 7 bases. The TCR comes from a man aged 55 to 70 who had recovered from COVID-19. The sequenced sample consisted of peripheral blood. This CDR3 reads CASSRQGWEKLFF. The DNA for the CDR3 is TGTGCCAGCAGCAGACAGGGATGGGAAAAACTGTTTTTT.